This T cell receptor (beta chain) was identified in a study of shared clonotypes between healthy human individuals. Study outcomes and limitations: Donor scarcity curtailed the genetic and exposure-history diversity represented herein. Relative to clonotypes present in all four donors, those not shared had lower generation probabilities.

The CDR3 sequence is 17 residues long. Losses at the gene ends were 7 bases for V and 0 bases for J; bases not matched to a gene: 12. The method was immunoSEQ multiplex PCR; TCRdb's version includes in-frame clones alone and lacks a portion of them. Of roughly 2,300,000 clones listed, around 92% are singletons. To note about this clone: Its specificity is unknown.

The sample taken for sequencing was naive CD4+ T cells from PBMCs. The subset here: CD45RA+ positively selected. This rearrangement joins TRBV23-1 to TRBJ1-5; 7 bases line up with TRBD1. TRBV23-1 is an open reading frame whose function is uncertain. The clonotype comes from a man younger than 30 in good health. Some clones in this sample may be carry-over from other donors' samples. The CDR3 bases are TGCGCCAGCAAACTCAAGGAGGGACAGTATAGCAATCAGCCCCAGCATTTT. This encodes CASKLKEGQYSNQPQHF.